The rows below give T cell receptor beta chains drawn from one sample of a study of response to subunit inactivated influenza vaccine. In TCRdb, the RT-PCR reads were re-called with MiXCR into one record per CDR3 protein. The table lists more than 450,000 distinct CDR3 sequences, 7.6% of them singletons. This sample comprised PBMCs from blood, obtained less than 25 months after vaccination. These receptors were obtained from a man aged 50-75 years who received an inactivated influenza vaccine. Each CDR3 is given with its conserved first and last residue. A D gene is named only where the DNA matches it firmly. Expanded clones are given a class, and other clones once, few, many or no size at all.

J	size	V	D	DNA	CDR3
TRBJ2-5	-	TRBV3-1	-	TGTGCCAGCAGCCCCAGGGGGGGGAAGTACCAAGAGACCCAGTACTTC	CASSPRGGKYQETQYF
TRBJ2-3	few	TRBV7-6	-	TGTGCCAGCAGCTTTGCGGTAGCCGCAGATACGCAGTATTTT	CASSFAVAADTQYF
TRBJ2-7	-	TRBV20-1	TRBD1	TGCAGTGCTAGAGAGCGGGGAGGACAGGGGAATATATACGAGCAGTACTTC	CSARERGGQGNIYEQYF
TRBJ2-4	many	TRBV4-1	-	TGCGCCAGCAGCCCCCGGGGGTATTTCGGCATTCAGTACTTC	CASSPRGYFGIQYF
TRBJ2-1	few	TRBV5-5	-	TGTGCCAGCAGCCCCGGGCTCAAGCAGTTCTTC	CASSPGLKQFF
TRBJ1-1	many	TRBV5-1	-	TGCGCCAGCAGCTTGAGGGCCCCGAACACTGAAGCTTTCTTT	CASSLRAPNTEAFF
TRBJ2-4	many	TRBV4-3	-	TGCGCCAGCAGCCAACCGGGTGCGGGAAACATTCAGTACTTC	CASSQPGAGNIQYF
TRBJ2-5	-	TRBV7-7	TRBD2	TGTGCCAGCAGTGATCTAGCGGGAGGGCGTGGGGAGACCCAGTACTTC	CASSDLAGGRGETQYF
TRBJ2-7	few	TRBV27	-	TGTGCCAGCAGTTTTATGTCAGGGAACGAGCAGTACTTC	CASSFMSGNEQYF
TRBJ2-5	few	TRBV10-3	-	TGTGCCATCCGAGGGGGGGACCAGGAGACCCAGTACTTC	CAIRGGDQETQYF
TRBJ1-1	few	TRBV7-8	-	TGTGCCAGCAGCTTAGCAGACACCGGTGAAGCTTTCTTT	CASSLADTGEAFF
TRBJ2-1	many	TRBV29-1	TRBD2	TGCAGCGTAGCAGCAGCGGGAACTGGGGACAATGAGCAGTTCTTC	CSVAAAGTGDNEQFF
TRBJ2-3	few	TRBV4-3	TRBD1	TGCGCCAGCAGCAGAGGGGGCGAACCTTCAGATACGCAGTATTTT	CASSRGGEPSDTQYF
TRBJ1-4	-	TRBV4-3	-	TGCGCCAGCAGCCAAACAGGTGGGAGTGGTGAAAAACTGTTTTTT	CASSQTGGSGEKLFF